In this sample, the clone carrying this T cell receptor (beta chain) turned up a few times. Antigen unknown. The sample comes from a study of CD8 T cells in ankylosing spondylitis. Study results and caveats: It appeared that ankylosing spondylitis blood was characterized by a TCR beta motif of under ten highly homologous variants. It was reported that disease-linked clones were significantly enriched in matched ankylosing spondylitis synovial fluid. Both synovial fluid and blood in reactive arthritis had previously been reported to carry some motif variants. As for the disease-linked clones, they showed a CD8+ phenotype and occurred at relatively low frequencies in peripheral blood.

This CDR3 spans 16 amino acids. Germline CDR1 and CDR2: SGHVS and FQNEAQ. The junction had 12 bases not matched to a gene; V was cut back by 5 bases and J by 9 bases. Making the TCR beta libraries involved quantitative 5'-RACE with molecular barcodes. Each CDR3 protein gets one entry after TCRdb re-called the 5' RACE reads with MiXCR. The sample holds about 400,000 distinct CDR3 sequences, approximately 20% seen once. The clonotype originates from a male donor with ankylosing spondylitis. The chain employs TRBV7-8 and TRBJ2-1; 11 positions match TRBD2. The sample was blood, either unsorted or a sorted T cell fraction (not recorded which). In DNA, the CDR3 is TGTGCCAGCAGCCGATTACCACTAGCGGGAGCGCCTGAGCAGTTCTTC. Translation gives CASSRLPLAGAPEQFF.